This TCR beta chain was profiled in a study of naive and memory T cell subsets. Study observations and caveats: Gini index rose across naive, CM, EM and EMRA in CD4 and CD8.

Cells stained for CD3, CD4, CD8, CD45RA and CD27 were sorted into four subsets. Per the germline V gene, CDR1 is SGHTA and CDR2 is FQGNSA. The V end was cut by 5 bases, the J end by 11 bases, with 16 bases between. This CDR3 has 14 amino acids. An equimolar mix of two oligonucleotides served as the beta constant-region primer for TRBC1 and TRBC2. An oligonucleotide with the SP2 primer and a 12-nucleotide UMI was ligated to the cDNA 3' end. One entry per CDR3 protein results from TCRdb running MiXCR on the UMI-ligation and nested PCR reads. Among 130,000 to 150,000 distinct CDR3 sequences, about 15% were seen once, and the ten largest hold about 0.15%. Turning to this clonotype: Antigen specificity is unknown.

The origin of this receptor is a human donor in good health. This chain uses TRBV7-2 with TRBJ2-6; tentatively, D is TRBD1 (5 bases). Material for sequencing was naive CD4+ T cells from blood. The CDR3 reads CASSPDRSQDVLTF. DNA for the CDR3: TGTGCCAGCAGCCCCGACAGATCCCAAGACGTCCTGACTTTC.